The rows below give T cell receptor beta chains drawn from one sample of a study of technical replicates of blood from four donors. Using immunoSEQ multiplex PCR, the repertoire was profiled, and TCRdb retains in-frame clones only, with some absent. The table has about 84,000 clones, 98% seen once; the top ten hold more than 0.12%. The sequenced sample consisted of T cells isolated from PBMCs. The source of these receptors is a human donor in good health. Both conserved end residues are part of each CDR3. D genes are given only for firm matches. Size is omitted from some rows. Given values are once, few, many or a class for expanded clones.

length: 15
size: -
J: TRBJ2-5
V: TRBV5-1
D: -
CDR3: CASSLDGTPSVTQYF
DNA: TGCGCCAGCAGCTTGGATGGTACCCCTTCAGTGACCCAGTACTTC

length: 12
size: -
J: TRBJ1-1
V: TRBV15
D: -
CDR3: CATEGQDTEAFF
DNA: TGTGCCACGGAGGGGCAGGACACTGAAGCTTTCTTT

length: 17
size: -
J: TRBJ2-5
V: TRBV5-1
D: TRBD2
CDR3: CASSWAGGGSYQETQYF
DNA: TGCGCCAGCAGCTGGGCGGGCGGGGGGTCGTACCAAGAGACCCAGTACTTC

length: 13
size: -
J: TRBJ1-5
V: TRBV29-1
D: -
CDR3: CSVQGTRGQPQHF
DNA: TGCAGCGTACAGGGAACAAGGGGTCAGCCCCAGCATTTT

length: 16
size: -
J: TRBJ1-3
V: TRBV4-1
D: -
CDR3: CASSHRRGSPGNTIYF
DNA: TGCGCCAGCAGCCACCGACGGGGGAGTCCTGGAAACACCATATATTTT

length: 12
size: -
J: TRBJ1-2
V: TRBV27
D: TRBD1
CDR3: CASTTGGYGYTF
DNA: TGTGCCAGCACGACAGGGGGTTATGGCTACACCTTC

length: 18
size: -
J: TRBJ1-4
V: TRBV9
D: -
CDR3: CASSVVGGRSATNEKLFF
DNA: TGTGCCAGCAGCGTAGTTGGGGGGAGGAGCGCAACTAATGAAAAACTGTTTTTT

length: 14
size: -
J: TRBJ2-1
V: TRBV11-2
D: -
CDR3: CASSLVSRDNEQFF
DNA: TGTGCCAGCAGCTTAGTGTCGAGGGACAATGAGCAGTTCTTC

length: 13
size: -
J: TRBJ2-5
V: TRBV5-4
D: -
CDR3: CASSYPTEKTQYF
DNA: TGTGCCAGCAGCTATCCCACAGAAAAGACCCAGTACTTC

length: 14
size: -
J: TRBJ2-7
V: TRBV5-6
D: TRBD2
CDR3: CASSIGGGSYEQYF
DNA: TGTGCCAGCAGCATTGGGGGGGGCTCCTACGAGCAGTACTTC

length: 14
size: once
J: TRBJ2-5
V: TRBV18
D: TRBD1
CDR3: CASASYRGIETQYF
DNA: TGTGCCAGCGCATCCTACAGGGGTATAGAGACCCAGTACTTC

length: 14
size: -
J: TRBJ1-1
V: TRBV6-5
D: TRBD1
CDR3: CASYWDRVGTEAFF
DNA: TGTGCCAGCTATTGGGACAGGGTTGGGACTGAAGCTTTCTTT

length: 13
size: -
J: TRBJ1-3
V: TRBV6-5
D: -
CDR3: CASKRSSGNTIYF
DNA: TGTGCCAGCAAGAGAAGCTCTGGAAACACCATATATTTT

length: 17
size: -
J: TRBJ2-2
V: TRBV4-1
D: TRBD1
CDR3: CASSQVGGQGVTGELFF
DNA: TGCGCCAGCAGCCAAGTAGGAGGACAGGGCGTCACCGGGGAGCTGTTTTTT

length: 13
size: -
J: TRBJ1-1
V: TRBV14
D: -
CDR3: CASSQGLLTEAFF
DNA: TGTGCCAGCAGCCAAGGACTACTCACTGAAGCTTTCTTT

length: 15
size: -
J: TRBJ2-7
V: TRBV19
D: TRBD2
CDR3: CASSIKGGPLSEQYF
DNA: TGTGCCAGTAGTATTAAGGGAGGGCCTCTCTCCGAGCAGTACTTC

length: 13
size: -
J: TRBJ1-1
V: TRBV30
D: -
CDR3: CAWSVSLNTEAFF
DNA: TGTGCCTGGAGTGTGTCTTTGAACACTGAAGCTTTCTTT

length: 13
size: -
J: TRBJ1-2
V: TRBV7-3
D: -
CDR3: CASSQEQGVGYTF
DNA: TGTGCCAGCAGCCAAGAACAGGGCGTTGGCTACACCTTC

length: 15
size: -
J: TRBJ1-2
V: TRBV5-1
D: TRBD1
CDR3: CASSLGDRGFYGYTF
DNA: TGCGCCAGCAGCTTGGGGGACAGGGGATTCTATGGCTACACCTTC

length: 16
size: -
J: TRBJ2-1
V: TRBV28
D: TRBD2
CDR3: CASRFTSGFSYNEQFF
DNA: TGTGCCAGCAGGTTTACTAGCGGATTCTCCTACAATGAGCAGTTCTTC

length: 17
size: -
J: TRBJ1-1
V: TRBV4-2
D: -
CDR3: CASSPKTTTRGSTEAFF
DNA: TGTGCCAGCAGCCCGAAAACCACGACAAGGGGATCTACTGAAGCTTTCTTT